This T cell receptor beta chain was recovered during a study of T cell responses to AZD1222 COVID-19 vaccine. Study results and limitations: The reported proportion of spike-specific TCRs targeting unmutated variant regions was nearly half.

Clones were read by immunoSEQ multiplex PCR, and TCRdb kept only the in-frame ones, dropping some. This sample has some 130,000 clones, with more than 85% found just once. Concerning this clone: What it recognizes is unknown.

The clonotype was recovered from an adult in good health. Material: peripheral blood, obtained on day 0 of AZD1222 vaccination.

The chain's CDR3 is CASSLSVQNTEAFF. CDR3 DNA sequence: TGTGCCAGCAGTCTTTCAGTTCAAAACACTGAAGCTTTCTTT. V is TRBV27 and J is TRBJ1-1, with D uncertain. From germline, CDR1 is MNHEY and CDR2 SMNVEV (reference sequence). Trimming stripped 5 bases from V and 2 bases from J, with 12 bases between. CDR3 length: 14 residues.